The table lists the clone carrying this T cell receptor (beta chain) with a few counts. The data originate from a study of T cell changes during pregnancy in multiple sclerosis. Germline-derived CDR1 and CDR2 are SEHNR and FQNEAQ (reference sequence). Losses at the gene ends were 6 bases for V and 7 bases for J; bases not matched to a gene: 8. The CDR3 contains 13 residues. Here immunoSEQ multiplex PCR was the method, and the copy in TCRdb shows in-frame clones only, minus some. This repertoire shows around 34,000 clones, roughly 90% found once; its top ten account for under 5%. The chain uses TRBV7-9 and TRBJ2-7; 8 bases are shared with TRBD1. The sample here was CD8+ T cells from peripheral blood mononuclear cells, taken after pregnancy. This receptor was obtained from a female donor with multiple sclerosis, enrolled in a pregnancy study. The CDR3 nucleotides read TGTGCCAGCAGTCCGGGACAGGTCTTAGAGCAGTACTTC. As protein: CASSPGQVLEQYF.